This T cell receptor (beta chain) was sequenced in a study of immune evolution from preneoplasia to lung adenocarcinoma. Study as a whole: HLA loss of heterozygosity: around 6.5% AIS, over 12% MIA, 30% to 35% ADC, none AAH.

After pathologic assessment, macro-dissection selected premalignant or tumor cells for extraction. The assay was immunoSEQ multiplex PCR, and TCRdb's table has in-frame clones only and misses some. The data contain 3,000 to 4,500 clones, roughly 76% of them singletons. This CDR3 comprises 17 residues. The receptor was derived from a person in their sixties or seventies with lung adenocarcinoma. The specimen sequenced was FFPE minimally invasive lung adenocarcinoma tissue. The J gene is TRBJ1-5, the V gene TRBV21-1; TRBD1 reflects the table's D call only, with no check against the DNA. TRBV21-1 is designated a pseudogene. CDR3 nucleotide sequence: TGTGCCAGCACCAAAGCGATGGCCGTTTATAGCAATCAGCCCCAGCATTTT. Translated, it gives CASTKAMAVYSNQPQHF.